The 28 T cell receptor beta chains below were found in one sample sequenced in a study of blood T cells in healthy people across ages. The use of a sample-barcoded 5' primer and a J-beta primer mix characterized a second PCR of about 7 to 12 cycles. TCRdb reprocessed the 5' RACE reads via MiXCR and lists one record per CDR3 protein. The sample lists about 1,600,000 distinct CDR3 sequences; roughly 40% were seen once. Sequencing input: blood. The receptor source for this set is a woman aged 18-35 years in good health.

Details on this clonotype: A much larger clone sits a single nucleotide away, making a read error possible. The V and J genes are TRBV20-1 and TRBJ1-1; D gene uncertain. Germline CDR1 reads DFQATT; CDR2 reads SNEGSKA (reference sequence). V dropped 4 bases and J dropped 1 base, with 4 bases sitting between them. The CDR3 covers 11 residues. Here the CDR3 DNA reads TGCAGTGCTATAGGGAACACTGAAGCTTTCTTT. Translating it yields CSAIGNTEAFF.

The rearrangement uses TRBV5-1 and TRBJ2-3; tentatively, D is TRBD1 (6 bases). In germline, CDR1 is SGHRS, CDR2 YFSETQ. The CDR3 runs 16 residues. V gave up 0 bases and J gave up 2 bases, with 13 bases separating them. In DNA form, the CDR3 reads TGCGCCAGCAGCTTGGAAGACAGGATCATCACAGATACGCAGTATTTT. It specifies CASSLEDRIITDTQYF.

This clonotype was found many times. The chain is built from TRBV3-1 and TRBJ1-6; D not certain. The CDR3 loop spans 11 amino acids. The V end lost 5 bases, the J end lost 5 bases, and 1 base lay between the germline ends. Germline CDR1 is LGHDT and CDR2 is YNNKEL (reference sequence). The CDR3 region has the DNA TGTGCCAGCAGCGATAATTCACCCCTCCACTTT. Translated: CASSDNSPLHF.

This clonotype occurred a few times. The rearrangement links TRBV20-1 to TRBJ2-5; no clear D gene. The CDR3 is 11 amino acids. Germline CDR1 is DFQATT and CDR2 is SNEGSKA (reference sequence). Between the trimmed V and J ends, which lost 5 bases and 2 bases, there was a span of 6 bases. The CDR3 loop is CSAAPQETQYF. The CDR3 nucleotides are TGCAGTGCTGCCCCTCAAGAGACCCAGTACTTC.

This clonotype appeared a few times. The J gene is TRBJ1-5, the V gene TRBV20-1; D is uncertain. V lost 0 bases and J lost 6, with 12 bases in between. Germline CDR1 and CDR2: DFQATT and SNEGSKA (reference sequence). The length of the CDR3 is 14 residues. The CDR3 region is CSARDPGFGQPQHF. CDR3 bases: TGCAGTGCTAGAGATCCCGGTTTTGGTCAGCCCCAGCATTTT.

The chain couples TRBV25-1 to TRBJ2-2; TRBD2 matches at 7 bases. V lost 6 bases to trimming and J lost 1 base; unmatched junction nucleotides: 5. CDR3 length: 15 residues. CDR1 MGHDK and CDR2 SYGVNS come from the germline V gene. CDR3 region: CASRGTTRNTGELFF. CDR3 coding DNA: TGTGCCAGCAGAGGGACTACCCGGAACACCGGGGAGCTGTTTTTT. Using reference TRBV25-1 and TRBJ2-2 for the parts outside the CDR3, the full variable domain is EADIYQTPRYLVIGTGKKITLECSQTMGHDKMYWYQQDPGMELHLIHYSYGVNSTEKGDLSSESTVSRIRTEHFPLTLESARPSHTSQYLCASRGTTRNTGELFFGEGSRLTVL.

The chain couples TRBV4-2 to TRBJ2-1; D might be TRBD2 (7 bases). The CDR3 runs to 17 residues. Germline V lookup: CDR1 LGHNA, CDR2 YNFKEQ. The germline V and J ends were trimmed by 0 bases and 4 bases, with 16 bases remaining between them. CDR3 nucleotides: TGTGCCAGCAGCCAAGATCAGGCGGGGGCGAGGTACAATGAGCAGTTCTTC. Translation gives CASSQDQAGARYNEQFF.

This rearrangement joins TRBV27 to TRBJ1-2; 7 positions agree with TRBD1. The germline CDR1 and CDR2 sequences are MNHEY and SMNVEV (reference sequence). The CDR3 is made up of 13 amino acids. With 10 bases clipped from V and 4 bases from J, the junction kept 9 bases outside the gene matches. The CDR3 reads CATSGGGPYGYTF. The CDR3 DNA reads as TGTGCCACCTCGGGAGGGGGCCCCTATGGCTACACCTTC.

This sequence joins TRBV7-9 and TRBJ1-2; D not resolved. This CDR3 spans 15 amino acids. CDR1 is SEHNR, CDR2 FQNEAQ, per germline (reference sequence). With 1 base removed from V and 3 bases from J, the gap between germline ends came to 12 bases. The CDR3 DNA reads as TGTGCCAGCAGCTTAGTTGTCTACGCCGACTATGGCTACACCTTC. As protein: CASSLVVYADYGYTF.

In its sample, this clonotype was seen a few times. The rearrangement uses TRBV18 and TRBJ2-7; D is unresolved. The CDR3 is 14 residues long. CDR1 and CDR2 from the germline V gene are KGHSH and LQKENI. The V and J ends lost 0 bases and 2 bases respectively, with 8 bases between them. This CDR3 is CASSPPSSPYEQYF. The CDR3 bases are TGTGCCAGCTCACCACCGAGTAGTCCCTACGAGCAGTACTTC.

The gene calls are TRBV7-9 and TRBJ2-2; TRBD2 matches 11 bases. From germline, CDR1 is SEHNR and CDR2 FQNEAQ (reference sequence). V lost 2 bases, J lost 1 base, and 3 bases stayed unmatched. This CDR3 is 17 amino acids long. CDR3 in DNA: TGTGCCAGCAGCTTACTAGCGGGGGGTATGAACACCGGGGAGCTGTTTTTT. Translation gives CASSLLAGGMNTGELFF.

The chain has TRBV4-1 and TRBJ2-3, with D perhaps TRBD2 (6 bases). Trimming took off 1 base at V and 0 bases at J, with 8 bases between the two ends. The CDR3 sequence is 15 residues long. In germline, CDR1 is MGHRA, CDR2 YSYEKL. The DNA of the CDR3 is TGCGCCAGCAGCCAAGGGGACTTTAGCACAGATACGCAGTATTTT. It yields the protein CASSQGDFSTDTQYF.

This clonotype was observed a handful of times. J is TRBJ1-1 and V is TRBV29-1; D not certain. The CDR3 has 9 amino acids. Germline-derived CDR1 and CDR2 are SQVTM and ANQGSEA. V was trimmed by 6 bases and J by 6 bases, leaving 5 bases between them. CDR3 in DNA: TGCAGCGTGAGCCCTGAAGCTTTCTTT. It codes for CSVSPEAFF. The variable domain in full, completed from reference TRBV29-1 and TRBJ1-1, reads SAVISQKPSRDICQRGTSLTIQCQVDSQVTMMFWYRQQPGQSLTLIATANQGSEATYESGFVIDKFPISRPNLTFSTLTVSNMSPEDSSIYLCSVSPEAFFGQGTRLTVV.

In DNA form, the CDR3 reads TGCAGCGTTGAGCCAGCGGGAGGAGATACCGGGGAGCTGTTTTTT. Its translation: CSVEPAGGDTGELFF. The chain employs TRBV29-1 and TRBJ2-2; 9 bases fit TRBD2. This CDR3 spans 15 amino acids. J lost 5 bases, V lost 3 bases, and 7 bases had no gene match. Germline values: CDR1 SQVTM, CDR2 ANQGSEA.

V gene TRBV5-1 combines with J gene TRBJ1-5; no clear D gene. The germline V gene has CDR1 SGHRS and CDR2 YFSETQ. The CDR3 contains 15 residues. Trimming took off 0 bases at V and 2 bases at J, with 9 bases between the two ends. As DNA, the CDR3 is TGCGCCAGCAGCTTGGGAACCTACGGCAATCAGCCCCAGCATTTT. Translation gives CASSLGTYGNQPQHF.

This clonotype turned up a few times. The CDR3 DNA follows: TGCGCCAGCAGCCAAGAGTGGGTCCTTAATTCACCCCTCCACTTT. It yields the protein CASSQEWVLNSPLHF. The rearrangement uses TRBV4-1 and TRBJ1-6; D unresolved. Germline-derived CDR1 and CDR2 are MGHRA and YSYEKL. This CDR3 has 15 amino acids. V shed 0 bases and J shed 6 bases, with 9 bases lying between them.

The chain uses TRBV12-3 or TRBV12-4 and TRBJ2-3, with 10 nucleotides matching TRBD2. V lost 6 bases and J lost 4; bases outside the gene matches: 7. The CDR3 sequence is 15 residues long. The CDR3: CASSNLAGVADTQYF. Written as DNA, the CDR3 is TGTGCCAGCAGCAACCTAGCGGGAGTCGCAGATACGCAGTATTTT.

V usage is TRBV6-5 and J usage is TRBJ2-4, with TRBD1 matching 7 bases. CDR1 is MNHEY, CDR2 SVGAGI, per germline. J gave up 6 bases and V 6 bases, and 5 bases lay outside the gene matches. This CDR3 is 13 amino acids long. CDR3 sequence (DNA): TGTGCCAGCAGGCGACAGGGCGGAAACATTCAGTACTTC. It specifies CASRRQGGNIQYF.

In DNA, the CDR3 is TGTGCCAGCAGCCCGCCGACAGGGGATGTTGAAAAACTGTTTTTT. This encodes CASSPPTGDVEKLFF. The J gene is TRBJ1-4, the V gene TRBV7-9; 8 positions agree with TRBD1. The germline V gene has CDR1 SEHNR and CDR2 FQNEAQ (reference sequence). Losses at the gene ends were 5 bases for V and 7 bases for J; bases not matched to a gene: 9. The CDR3 extends over 15 amino acids.

There are a few counts of this clonotype. The V gene is TRBV28, the J gene TRBJ1-6; D is unclear. The germline V gene encodes CDR1 MDHEN and CDR2 SYDVKM. The CDR3 extends over 13 amino acids. Trimming removed 10 bases at V and 5 bases at J, with 12 bases between. The CDR3 bases are TGTGCCACGGATTGGGTTCATAATTCACCCCTCCACTTT. It encodes CATDWVHNSPLHF.

The table lists this clonotype with a few counts. The genes are TRBV27 and TRBJ1-5; D is possibly TRBD1 (5 bases). The CDR3 runs to 16 residues. Germline V gives CDR1 MNHEY, CDR2 SMNVEV (reference sequence). V was cut by 5 bases and J by 3 bases, with 17 bases left in between. The CDR3 is CASSPLGGVSNQPQHF. Written as DNA, the CDR3 is TGTGCCAGCAGTCCCCTGGGGGGGGTGTCCAATCAGCCCCAGCATTTT.

The rearrangement links TRBV10-3 to TRBJ2-5, with 13 bases aligning to TRBD2. The CDR3 extends over 20 amino acids. Looked up from germline, CDR1 is ENHRY and CDR2 is SYGVKD. V was clipped by 3 bases and J by 0 bases; unmatched bases: 13. CDR3 DNA sequence: TGTGCCATCAGTGAACCAGACGGACTAGCGGGGGCCACGTACCAAGAGACCCAGTACTTC. Translation gives CAISEPDGLAGATYQETQYF.

This clonotype has only a few counts. This chain uses TRBV7-3 with TRBJ2-7, with D perhaps matching TRBD2 (5 bases). The V end lost 4 bases, the J end lost 6 bases, and 13 bases lay between the germline ends. Germline loops: CDR1 SGHTA, CDR2 FQGTGA. The CDR3 has 13 amino acids. DNA for the CDR3: TGTGCCAGCAGCTCCACTAGGGTGGGCGAGCAGTACTTC. Protein: CASSSTRVGEQYF.

The chain joins TRBV3-1 to TRBJ2-4, with D tentatively TRBD2 (7 bases). Trimming removed 3 bases at V and 5 bases at J, with 11 bases between. CDR3 length equals 14 residues. Germline V gene lookup returns CDR1 LGHDT and CDR2 YNNKEL (reference sequence). CDR3 in amino acids: CASSHGGRENIQYF. CDR3 DNA sequence: TGTGCCAGCAGCCACGGGGGGCGCGAAAACATTCAGTACTTC.

A few counts support this clonotype. V gene TRBV5-1 combines with J gene TRBJ2-1; TRBD2 aligns across 10 bases. In germline, CDR1 is SGHRS, CDR2 YFSETQ. CDR3 length: 17 residues. Trimming took 6 bases from V and 4 from J; bases not matched to a gene: 13. CDR3 loop: CASKEGASGSPYNEQFF. In nucleotides, the CDR3 is TGCGCCAGCAAGGAGGGCGCTAGCGGGAGCCCATACAATGAGCAGTTCTTC. The full variable domain, completed using reference TRBV5-1 and TRBJ2-1, is KAGVTQTPRYLIKTRGQQVTLSCSPISGHRSVSWYQQTPGQGLQFLFEYFSETQRNKGNFPGRFSGRQFSNSRSEMNVSTLELGDSALYLCASKEGASGSPYNEQFFGPGTRLTVL.

This clonotype has a handful of counts. The chain is built from TRBV7-2 and TRBJ2-1; a weak D match, TRBD2 (6 bases). The CDR3 sequence is 15 residues long. Germline-derived CDR1 and CDR2 are SGHTA and FQGNSA. Trimming pared 4 bases from V and 5 bases from J, leaving 15 bases between. CDR3: CASSWRRDGHNEQFF. The CDR3 bases are TGTGCCAGCAGCTGGAGGCGGGACGGCCACAATGAGCAGTTCTTC.

The chain carries TRBV5-6 and TRBJ2-1; D is unclear. Trimming pared 4 bases from V and 8 bases from J, leaving 13 bases between. This CDR3 spans 13 amino acids. CDR1 and CDR2 (germline): SGHDT, YYEEEE. CDR3 in amino acids: CASSMEPGDEQFF. The CDR3 nucleotides read TGTGCCAGCAGCATGGAACCGGGCGATGAGCAGTTCTTC. Combining the CDR3 with reference TRBV5-6 and TRBJ2-1 gives the whole variable domain DAGVTQSPTHLIKTRGQQVTLRCSPKSGHDTVSWYQQALGQGPQFIFQYYEEEERQRGNFPDRFSGHQFPNYSSELNVNALLLGDSALYLCASSMEPGDEQFFGPGTRLTVL.

This clonotype was detected many times. This chain uses TRBV12-3 or TRBV12-4 with TRBJ1-2; TRBD1 aligns across 11 bases. Trimming removed 6 bases from V and 4 bases from J; junction bases left unmatched: 4. CDR3 length equals 14 residues. The CDR3 loop is CASSPGTGGYGYTF. The CDR3 DNA follows: TGTGCCAGCAGCCCCGGGACAGGGGGCTATGGCTACACCTTC.